The 18 T cell receptor beta chains below were found in one sample sequenced in a study of cytomegalovirus exposure and HLA in healthy donors. In the PCR, 60 Vbeta and 13 Jbeta primers were used. Method: immunoSEQ multiplex PCR; TCRdb's copy keeps in-frame clones and lacks some. The ten most abundant clones cover 1.5% to 2% of a sample with 100,000 to 150,000 clones. Sample: PBMCs. The receptors were gathered from a man aged 18 to 30 in good health and CMV-seronegative.

The J gene is TRBJ2-7, the V gene TRBV5-1; 8 bases fit TRBD2. Germline CDR1 SGHRS, CDR2 YFSETQ. This CDR3 comprises 14 residues. V lost 5 bases to trimming and J lost 4 bases; unmatched junction nucleotides: 8. The CDR3, as DNA: TGCGCCAGCAGGCCTACCGGGACTAGATACGAGCAGTACTTC. Translation: CASRPTGTRYEQYF.

The chain recombines TRBV10-3 with TRBJ2-6, with 7 bases that match TRBD1. The V segment lost 5 bases and the J segment 2 bases; nucleotides outside the gene matches: 3. The CDR3 is made up of 15 amino acids. Germline V lookup: CDR1 ENHRY, CDR2 SYGVKD. CDR3 bases: TGTGCCATCAGTAAACAGGGGACTGGGGCCAACGTCCTGACTTTC. Its translation: CAISKQGTGANVLTF.

The rearrangement joins TRBV29-1 to TRBJ2-7, with TRBD2 as a possible D gene (6 bases). The CDR3 sequence is 13 residues long. Germline values: CDR1 SQVTM, CDR2 ANQGSEA. Trimming removed 4 bases at V and 6 bases at J, with 16 bases between. CDR3 nucleotide sequence: TGCAGCGTTGGGGGGGTCCTCAGTTTCGAGCAGTACTTC. It yields the protein CSVGGVLSFEQYF.

Comment on this clone: Germline and junction disagree at one end, which may indicate a read error. The chain carries TRBV4-3 and TRBJ1-5, with TRBD1 matching over 7 bases. This CDR3 region has 14 residues. Germline loops: CDR1 LGHNA, CDR2 YSLEER. The CDR3 is CASSEDRGNQPQHF. The CDR3 DNA follows: TGCGCCAGCAGCGAAGACAGGGGCAATCAGCCCCAGCATTTT.

The V call is TRBV7-2, the J call TRBJ2-1; the D is unclear. The CDR3 spans 13 residues. Germline CDR1 is SGHTA and CDR2 is FQGNSA. Trimming stripped 2 bases from V and 9 bases from J, with 11 bases between. The CDR3 spells CASSLLVESEQFF. The CDR3 DNA reads as TGTGCCAGCAGCTTATTAGTTGAAAGTGAGCAGTTCTTC. The full variable domain, in which reference TRBV7-2 and TRBJ2-1 provide the parts outside the CDR3, is GAGVSQSPSNKVTEKGKDVELRCDPISGHTALYWYRQSLGQGLEFLIYFQGNSAPDKSGLPSDRFSAERTGGSVSTLTIQRTQQEDSAVYLCASSLLVESEQFFGPGTRLTVL.

The chain carries TRBV11-2 and TRBJ2-7, with 8 positions matching TRBD1. This CDR3 comprises 13 residues. Germline assignment: CDR1 SGHAT and CDR2 FQNNGV. V trimming: 4 bases; J trimming: 3 bases; junction bases outside the gene matches: 2. In nucleotides, the CDR3 is TGTGCCAGCAGCTGGGGACAGGACTACGAGCAGTACTTC. Its protein is CASSWGQDYEQYF.

The chain is built from TRBV5-1 and TRBJ2-6, with 10 bases aligning to TRBD1. The CDR3 is 13 residues long. V dropped 4 bases and J dropped 12; count of bases not matched to a gene: 4. Germline V lookup: CDR1 SGHRS, CDR2 YFSETQ. The CDR3 here is CASSKDRGSVLTF. The CDR3 nucleotides are TGCGCCAGCAGCAAGGACAGGGGGAGCGTCCTGACTTTC. Looking up the rest from reference TRBV5-1 and TRBJ2-6 gives the full variable domain: KAGVTQTPRYLIKTRGQQVTLSCSPISGHRSVSWYQQTPGQGLQFLFEYFSETQRNKGNFPGRFSGRQFSNSRSEMNVSTLELGDSALYLCASSKDRGSVLTFGAGSRLTVL.

For this clone: Distinct nucleotide sequences in the sample also encode this CDR3. The chain recombines TRBV28 with TRBJ2-7; 7 bases agree with TRBD1. CDR1 is MDHEN, CDR2 SYDVKM, per germline. J gave up 3 bases and V 1 base, and 3 bases lay outside the gene matches. The length of the CDR3 is 14 residues. The CDR3 DNA reads as TGTGCCAGCAGTTTATCCGCAGGGGGCTACGAGCAGTACTTC. Translation gives CASSLSAGGYEQYF.

The V call is TRBV5-1, the J call TRBJ2-5; 7 bases line up with TRBD1. The CDR3 extends over 14 amino acids. Germline V CDR1 and CDR2: SGHRS, YFSETQ. J lost 2 bases, V lost 7 bases, and 8 bases had no gene match. The CDR3 DNA reads TGCGCCAGCTCGCTTACAGGGGCGCAAGAGACCCAGTACTTC. This codes for CASSLTGAQETQYF.

The chain joins TRBV27 to TRBJ1-2, with D perhaps TRBD1 (6 bases). Trimming pared 5 bases from V and 4 bases from J, leaving 17 bases between. Per the germline V gene, CDR1 is MNHEY and CDR2 is SMNVEV (reference sequence). This CDR3 region has 15 residues. This CDR3 reads CASSGLGGAIYGYTF. CDR3 coding DNA: TGTGCCAGCAGTGGCTTGGGGGGGGCCATCTATGGCTACACCTTC.

The V and J genes are TRBV5-4 and TRBJ2-1; TRBD2 matches at 7 bases. Germline V gene data show CDR1 as SGHNT and CDR2 as YYREEE (reference sequence). Losses at the gene ends were 4 bases for V and 7 bases for J; bases not matched to a gene: 11. This CDR3 contains 15 residues. In nucleotides, the CDR3 is TGTGCCAGCAGCCCCCCCATGGGCGGGAGTAATGAGCAGTTCTTC. This gives the protein CASSPPMGGSNEQFF. Using reference TRBV5-4 and TRBJ2-1 for the parts outside the CDR3, the full variable domain is ETGVTQSPTHLIKTRGQQVTLRCSSQSGHNTVSWYQQALGQGPQFIFQYYREEENGRGNFPPRFSGLQFPNYSSELNVNALELDDSALYLCASSPPMGGSNEQFFGPGTRLTVL.

This chain links TRBV4-1 with TRBJ2-1; 7 positions match TRBD2. Germline V CDR1 and CDR2: MGHRA, YSYEKL. CDR3 length: 15 residues. With V trimmed by 1 base and J by 9 bases, 9 bases remained unmatched. The CDR3 coding sequence is TGCGCCAGCAGCCAAGTATCCGGCGGGGGAAGTGAGCAGTTCTTC. Translating gives CASSQVSGGGSEQFF.

The gene calls are TRBV7-2 and TRBJ1-2; D not resolved. The CDR3 contains 14 residues. Germline values: CDR1 SGHTA, CDR2 FQGNSA. Trimming took off 2 bases at V and 6 bases at J, with 13 bases between the two ends. CDR3 sequence (DNA): TGTGCCAGCAGCTTATATCCCCCCTCTGATGGCTACACCTTC. Its translation is CASSLYPPSDGYTF.

The V and J genes are TRBV18 and TRBJ1-5; 7 bases align to TRBD1. The germline V gene has CDR1 KGHSH and CDR2 LQKENI. The CDR3 is 15 residues long. The V and J ends lost 5 bases and 5 bases, in that order; junction bases with no gene match: 9. CDR3 in DNA: TGTGCCAGCTCAACCAGCCCCAGGGGGGATCAGCCCCAGCATTTT. It codes for CASSTSPRGDQPQHF.

The rearrangement uses TRBV11-3 and TRBJ2-1; TRBD2 aligns across 9 bases. The CDR3 is 14 amino acids. Per germline, CDR1 SGHNT and CDR2 YENEEA. V trimming: 7 bases; J trimming: 5 bases; junction bases outside the gene matches: 6. This CDR3 is CASKIAGEDNEQFF. CDR3 in DNA: TGTGCCAGCAAAATAGCGGGAGAAGACAATGAGCAGTTCTTC.

This sequence joins TRBV7-8 and TRBJ2-7; 7 nucleotides agree with TRBD1. The length of the CDR3 is 15 residues. Trimming at V came to 5 bases and at J to 4 bases, leaving 11 bases not matched to a gene. Germline V gene lookup returns CDR1 SGHVS and CDR2 FQNEAQ. Here the CDR3 DNA reads TGTGCCAGCAGCACACTGACAGGGAGATTTTACGAGCAGTACTTC. Protein product: CASSTLTGRFYEQYF.

This rearrangement joins TRBV5-4 to TRBJ2-7; D possibly corresponds to TRBD1 (5 bases). The CDR3 consists of 14 residues. Germline V lookup: CDR1 SGHNT, CDR2 YYREEE (reference sequence). V shed 4 bases and J shed 3 bases, with 14 bases lying between them. The CDR3 region has the DNA TGTGCCAGCAGCCCTAGGACACCTAGCTACGAGCAGTACTTC. This encodes CASSPRTPSYEQYF.

The V and J genes are TRBV19 and TRBJ2-7; TRBD2 aligns across 8 bases. V gave up 5 bases and J gave up 2 bases; unmatched junction bases: 2. This CDR3 is 13 amino acids long. Germline V CDR1 and CDR2: LNHDA, SQIVND (reference sequence). The CDR3 loop reads CASSYSGAYEQYF. The CDR3 nucleotides read TGTGCCAGTAGTTATAGCGGGGCCTACGAGCAGTACTTC.